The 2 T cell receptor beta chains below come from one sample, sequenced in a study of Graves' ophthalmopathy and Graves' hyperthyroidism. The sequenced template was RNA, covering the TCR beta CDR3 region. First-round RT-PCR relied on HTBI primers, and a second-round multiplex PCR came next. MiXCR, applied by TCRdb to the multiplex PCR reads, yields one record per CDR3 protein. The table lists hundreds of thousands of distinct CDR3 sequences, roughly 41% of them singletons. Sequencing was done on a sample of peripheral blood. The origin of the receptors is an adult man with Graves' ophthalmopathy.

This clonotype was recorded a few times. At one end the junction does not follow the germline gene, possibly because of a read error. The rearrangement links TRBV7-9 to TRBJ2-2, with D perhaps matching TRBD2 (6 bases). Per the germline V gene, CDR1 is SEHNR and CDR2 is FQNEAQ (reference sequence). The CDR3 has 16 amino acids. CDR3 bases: TGCGCCAGCAGCCAAGTAGCGGCCGCGAACACCGGGGAGCTGTTTTTT. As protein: CASSQVAAANTGELFF.

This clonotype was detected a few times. CDR3 loop: CASNLPGHPYEQYF. The CDR3 DNA is TGTGCCAGCAACCTTCCAGGACATCCCTACGAGCAGTACTTC. The V gene is TRBV9, the J gene TRBJ2-7, with D possibly matching TRBD1 (5 bases). The CDR3 loop spans 14 amino acids. CDR1 and CDR2 from the germline V gene are SGDLS and YYNGEE. V lost 6 bases to trimming and J lost 2 bases, with 15 bases between them.